The rows below give T cell receptor beta chains drawn from one sample of a study of shared clonotypes between healthy human individuals. Profiling relied on immunoSEQ multiplex PCR, and the TCRdb table lists in-frame clones only, not all of them. The sample includes some 1.5 million clones, 98% of them seen just once. Sequencing was done on a sample of naive CD4+ T cells sorted from blood. The source of these receptors is a man aged 30 to 45 in good health. Both conserved end residues are part of each CDR3. The D gene is left open where the match is weak. Where a row states a size, it is once, few, many or the class of an expanded clone; other rows omit it.

d_gene	abundance	v_gene	j_gene	CDR3aa	CDR3nt
TRBD1	-	TRBV7-9	TRBJ2-7	CASSFRTGTYEQYF	TGTGCCAGCAGCTTTCGGACAGGGACCTACGAGCAGTACTTC
-	-	TRBV4-1	TRBJ2-1	CASSPRGVAAYNEQFF	TGCGCCAGCAGCCCCCGAGGAGTAGCGGCTTACAATGAGCAGTTCTTC
-	-	TRBV1	TRBJ2-7	CTSSQDQMDGTYEQYF	TGCACCAGCAGCCAAGATCAGATGGACGGAACCTACGAGCAGTACTTC
TRBD1	once	TRBV7-2	TRBJ2-5	CASSSKTGVETQYF	TGTGCCAGCAGCTCAAAGACAGGGGTGGAGACCCAGTACTTC
-	once	TRBV4-3	TRBJ2-1	CASRGQSNEQFF	TGCGCCAGCAGGGGGCAGTCCAATGAGCAGTTCTTC
-	-	TRBV18	TRBJ2-1	CASSPYGYSSYNEQFF	TGTGCCAGCTCACCTTACGGATACAGCTCCTACAATGAGCAGTTCTTC
-	-	TRBV19	TRBJ2-7	CASSIRQFHDEQYF	TGTGCCAGTAGTATACGGCAGTTTCATGACGAGCAGTACTTC
-	-	TRBV11-2	TRBJ2-6	CASSFQRGYSGANVLTF	TGTGCCAGCAGCTTCCAACGGGGGTACTCTGGGGCCAACGTCCTGACTTTC
-	-	TRBV5-1	TRBJ2-2	CASSSTINTGELFF	TGCGCCAGCAGCTCGACAATTAACACCGGGGAGCTGTTTTTT
-	-	TRBV6-6	TRBJ2-1	CASRDRGGSSYNEQFF	TGTGCCAGCAGGGATCGCGGCGGCTCCTCCTACAATGAGCAGTTCTTC
TRBD1	-	TRBV11-2	TRBJ2-1	CASSQTGREQFF	TGTGCCAGCAGCCAGACAGGGCGCGAGCAGTTCTTC
TRBD2	once	TRBV5-1	TRBJ2-5	CASTRSLAEETQYF	TGCGCCAGCACCCGATCCCTAGCGGAAGAGACCCAGTACTTC
TRBD1	-	TRBV28	TRBJ1-1	CASSPRQGVNTEAFF	TGTGCCAGCAGCCCTCGACAGGGGGTAAACACTGAAGCTTTCTTT
TRBD2	-	TRBV5-1	TRBJ2-4	CASSLAGGRASRLAKNIQYF	TGCGCCAGCAGCCTCGCAGGCGGGAGGGCTTCTCGTCTCGCCAAAAACATTCAGTACTTC
-	-	TRBV7-8	TRBJ2-7	CASSYDRPYEQYF	TGTGCCAGCAGCTACGACCGGCCCTACGAGCAGTACTTC
-	-	TRBV19	TRBJ1-2	CASSDRTGYGYTF	TGTGCCAGTAGTGATCGGACGGGCTATGGCTACACCTTC
-	once	TRBV28	TRBJ2-4	CASSQYLASKNIQYF	TGTGCCAGCAGTCAATACCTTGCGTCCAAAAACATTCAGTACTTC
TRBD2	-	TRBV9	TRBJ2-1	CASSVGLSSGRSSVNEQFF	TGTGCCAGCAGCGTGGGGCTCTCTAGCGGGAGATCTTCAGTGAATGAGCAGTTCTTC
-	-	TRBV6-5	TRBJ1-2	CASSQGFGYTF	TGTGCCAGCAGCCAGGGATTTGGCTACACCTTC
-	-	TRBV5-1	TRBJ1-1	CASSLIPAANTEAFF	TGCGCCAGCAGCTTGATCCCGGCAGCGAACACTGAAGCTTTCTTT
-	-	TRBV18	TRBJ2-3	CASSPARAIGNTQYF	TGTGCCAGCTCACCGGCGCGGGCGATCGGTAATACGCAGTATTTT
TRBD1	-	TRBV6-6	TRBJ1-1	CASSYPGTGRTEAFF	TGTGCCAGCAGTTACCCAGGGACAGGACGCACTGAAGCTTTCTTT
-	-	TRBV20-1	TRBJ1-2	CSGAGGYGYTF	TGCAGTGGTGCAGGAGGCTATGGCTACACCTTC
-	-	TRBV5-1	TRBJ2-1	CASRDPPMNEQFF	TGCGCCAGTAGGGACCCTCCGATGAATGAGCAGTTCTTC
TRBD2	-	TRBV5-1	TRBJ2-1	CASSLAAGGNEQFF	TGCGCCAGCAGCTTGGCAGCGGGGGGCAATGAGCAGTTCTTC